Sequencing of this TCR beta chain was carried out in a study of T cells after yellow fever vaccination. There are a few counts of this clonotype. Using its own MiXCR run on the 5' RACE reads, TCRdb lists one record per CDR3 protein. This table holds under 250,000 distinct CDR3 sequences, about 7% found once. This receptor was identified in a man aged 25-45 years who received the YFV17D yellow fever vaccine. This specimen was CD4+ T cells sorted from PBMCs, taken 15 days after the yellow fever booster vaccination.

The CDR3 protein is CASSKRQGGGGELFF. The CDR3 DNA reads as TGTGCCAGCAGCAAACGACAGGGGGGCGGCGGGGAGCTGTTTTTT. The chain uses TRBV7-2 and TRBJ2-2; 9 nucleotides align to TRBD1. Trimming at V came to 5 bases and at J to 7 bases, leaving 8 bases not matched to a gene. Looked up from germline, CDR1 is SGHTA and CDR2 is FQGNSA. The CDR3 has 15 residues.